The source of this T cell receptor beta chain is a study of Graves' ophthalmopathy and Graves' hyperthyroidism. At the level of the study: Hyperthyroidism is called stable when no ophthalmopathy develops within 18 months of follow-up.

TCR beta CDR3 regions were amplified from RNA transcripts. The first-round RT-PCR employed HTBI primers together with the Qiagen OneStep RT-PCR kit. A multiplex PCR was then performed as the second round. TCRdb ran MiXCR on the multiplex PCR reads and lists one entry per CDR3 protein. The table includes around 1,200,000 distinct CDR3 sequences, less than 45% detected once. Trimming took off 0 bases at V and 1 base at J, with 7 bases between the two ends. This CDR3 spans 14 amino acids. The germline V gene has CDR1 SGHAT and CDR2 FQNNGV. Whole-study results and caveats: Among expanded thyroid clonotypes above 0.001 frequency, most also occurred in blood. Progression of ophthalmopathy was predicted by the model with about 67% sensitivity and roughly 74% specificity.

This clonotype was detected ten times or more. Its antigen is unknown. Physicians reached a diagnosis by relying on clinical symptoms, serum thyroxine, TRAb, thyroid ultrasound and orbital computed tomography. The sample consisted of peripheral blood or thyroid tissue (not recorded which). The J gene is TRBJ2-7, the V gene TRBV11-2; no clear D. The TCR originated in an adult man with Graves' hyperthyroidism. CDR3 in amino acids: CASSLEPASYEQYF. The CDR3 DNA follows: TGTGCCAGCAGCTTAGAGCCAGCTTCCTACGAGCAGTACTTC.